This TCR beta chain was recovered during a study of blood T cell repertoires in COVID-19. Study summary: From the United States, Italy and Spain came samples of acute and convalescent COVID-19. Sources were T cells, B-cell-depleted T cells, or PBMCs; the material itself was cDNA or gDNA.

Original handling: Reference gene primer amplification gave estimated nucleated cell counts. The table came from immunoSEQ multiplex PCR; TCRdb's copy has only in-frame clones and leaves some out. The V and J calls and the clone size are those of that table, but D and trimming were determined from the DNA. The profile covers 200,000 to 300,000 clones, with 84% appearing a single time and under 5.5% taken by the ten largest. J gave up 0 bases and V 1 base, and 3 bases lay outside the gene matches. Germline loops: CDR1 SGHRS, CDR2 YFSETQ. The CDR3 sequence is 15 residues long. The V gene is TRBV5-1, the J gene TRBJ2-5, with 7 bases matching TRBD2. The receptor comes from a man aged 55 to 70 with acute or convalescent COVID-19. The sequencing sample was made of peripheral blood. CDR3 sequence (DNA): TGCGCCAGCAGCTTGAACGGGGGGTACCAAGAGACCCAGTACTTC. Its translation: CASSLNGGYQETQYF.